Listed below are T cell receptor beta chains from one sample, sequenced in a study of blood T cell repertoires in COVID-19. TCRdb's table, derived via immunoSEQ multiplex PCR, lists solely in-frame clones and lacks some. The table includes about 160,000 clones, approximately 80% detected once. Sequencing used peripheral blood. All receptors come from a woman older than 75 with active or convalescent COVID-19. CDR3s include the opening cysteine and the closing phenylalanine or tryptophan. The D gene is left open where the match is weak. Rows may omit the clone size; those that give it use once, few, many or a size class.

abundance | d_gene | j_gene | v_gene | CDR3aa | CDR3nt
- | TRBD1 | TRBJ1-1 | TRBV5-5 | CASSLRQGPNTEAFF | TGTGCCAGCAGCCTTCGACAGGGGCCGAACACTGAAGCTTTCTTT
- | - | TRBJ1-2 | TRBV4-3 | CASSASGTSVYGYTF | TGCGCCAGCAGCGCATCCGGGACAAGCGTCTATGGCTACACCTTC
few | - | TRBJ2-2 | TRBV19 | CASSPRGRGPYTGELFF | TGTGCCAGTAGCCCAAGGGGGAGGGGCCCTTACACCGGGGAGCTGTTTTTT
- | - | TRBJ1-1 | TRBV19 | CASSGTLVVTEAFF | TGTGCCAGTAGTGGGACACTGGTTGTCACTGAAGCTTTCTTT
few | - | TRBJ2-1 | TRBV3-1/TRBV3-2 | CASSHPQQGKNEQFF | TGTGCCAGCAGCCACCCCCAGCAGGGTAAGAATGAGCAGTTCTTC
few | - | TRBJ1-1 | TRBV24-1 | CATSDYRTVARNTEAFF | TGTGCCACCAGTGATTATAGGACAGTGGCACGAAACACTGAAGCTTTCTTT
- | TRBD1 | TRBJ1-1 | TRBV19 | CASMTGGGTEAFF | TGTGCCAGCATGACAGGGGGCGGCACTGAAGCTTTCTTT
- | TRBD1 | TRBJ1-2 | TRBV6-5 | CASSYGGGPNYGYTF | TGTGCCAGCAGTTACGGAGGGGGCCCCAACTATGGCTACACCTTC
- | TRBD1 | TRBJ2-7 | TRBV27 | CASRDREFSYEQYF | TGTGCCAGCAGGGACAGGGAATTCTCCTACGAGCAGTACTTC
- | - | TRBJ1-1 | TRBV11-3 | CASSRAWGGEAFF | TGTGCCAGCAGCCGTGCGTGGGGGGGTGAAGCTTTCTTT
- | TRBD1 | TRBJ1-1 | TRBV5-1 | CASSLYRGNTEAFF | TGCGCCAGCAGCCTGTACAGGGGGAACACTGAAGCTTTCTTT
- | TRBD1 | TRBJ2-7 | TRBV5-1 | CASSLYGTGRYEQYF | TGCGCCAGCAGCTTGTACGGGACAGGGCGGTACGAGCAGTACTTC
- | TRBD1 | TRBJ1-2 | TRBV5-6 | CASSAGDRRNYGYTF | TGTGCCAGCAGCGCCGGGGACAGGAGGAACTATGGCTACACCTTC
- | - | TRBJ2-3 | TRBV27 | CASSSPRGDTQYF | TGTGCCAGCAGCTCCCCCCGGGGGGATACGCAGTATTTT
- | TRBD1 | TRBJ1-2 | TRBV5-5 | CASSGTGVLLNYGYTF | TGTGCCAGCAGCGGGACAGGGGTGCTACTAAACTATGGCTACACCTTC
- | TRBD2 | TRBJ2-1 | TRBV27 | CASSFPGTSSYNEQFF | TGTGCCAGCAGTTTTCCCGGGACTAGCTCCTACAATGAGCAGTTCTTC
- | - | TRBJ2-7 | TRBV14 | CASSQVGYSRAGAEQYF | TGTGCCAGCAGCCAAGTCGGTTATTCGCGGGCGGGGGCCGAGCAGTACTTC
- | - | TRBJ2-7 | TRBV19 | CASSMPGKVSLPHEQYF | TGTGCCAGTAGTATGCCAGGGAAGGTGAGTTTGCCCCACGAGCAGTACTTC
- | - | TRBJ2-3 | TRBV7-2 | CASSLAQGRTDTQYF | TGTGCCAGCAGCTTAGCACAGGGACGCACAGATACGCAGTATTTT
- | - | TRBJ1-2 | TRBV3-1/TRBV3-2 | CASSQESGYEVYGYTF | TGTGCCAGCAGCCAAGAATCGGGGTATGAGGTCTATGGCTACACCTTC
- | TRBD1 | TRBJ1-6 | TRBV7-2 | CASSLVSTGVDSPLHF | TGTGCCAGCAGCTTAGTCTCTACAGGGGTGGATTCACCCCTCCACTTT
- | TRBD1 | TRBJ1-2 | TRBV6-1 | CASSEGDRGLGYTF | TGTGCCAGCAGTGAGGGGGACAGGGGGCTTGGCTACACCTTC
- | TRBD2 | TRBJ2-3 | TRBV9 | CASSVGSGGTDTQYF | TGTGCCAGCAGCGTAGGTAGCGGGGGCACAGATACGCAGTATTTT
- | TRBD1 | TRBJ1-2 | TRBV30 | CAWTGGRYGYTF | TGTGCCTGGACAGGGGGCAGGTATGGCTACACCTTC
- | TRBD2 | TRBJ2-1 | TRBV12-5 | CASGLVQGTSGGSYNEQFF | TGTGCTAGTGGTTTGGTACAAGGGACTAGCGGGGGGAGTTACAATGAGCAGTTCTTC
- | TRBD1 | TRBJ1-6 | TRBV6-2/TRBV6-3 | CASSRQGEPLHF | TGTGCCAGCAGTCGACAGGGTGAACCCCTCCACTTT
- | TRBD1 | TRBJ1-2 | TRBV4-1 | CASSQAPSDRAGYTF | TGCGCCAGCAGCCAAGCCCCATCGGACAGGGCTGGCTACACCTTC
- | TRBD1 | TRBJ1-2 | TRBV7-2 | CASTGQDNYGYTF | TGTGCCAGCACCGGACAGGATAACTATGGCTACACCTTC
- | TRBD1 | TRBJ2-7 | TRBV7-8 | CASSLAVTGGHRPYEQYF | TGTGCCAGCAGCTTAGCTGTAACAGGGGGACACCGACCCTACGAGCAGTACTTC
once | TRBD2 | TRBJ2-1 | TRBV7-2 | CASSPAGTSGGAGEQFF | TGTGCCAGCAGCCCCGCCGGGACTAGCGGGGGGGCTGGGGAGCAGTTCTTC
few | TRBD1 | TRBJ1-2 | TRBV5-4 | CASSSKIPGQAINYGYTF | TGTGCCAGCAGCTCAAAGATACCGGGACAGGCGATTAACTATGGCTACACCTTC
- | - | TRBJ1-6 | TRBV27 | CASSLFVQGNSPLHF | TGTGCCAGCAGTTTATTCGTACAGGGTAATTCACCCCTCCACTTT
- | TRBD1 | TRBJ1-2 | TRBV5-6 | CASGRQGNYGYTF | TGTGCCAGCGGACGACAGGGAAACTATGGCTACACCTTC
few | - | TRBJ1-4 | TRBV7-9 | CASSLIGGKLFF | TGTGCCAGCAGCTTAATCGGGGGAAAACTGTTTTTT
- | TRBD2 | TRBJ2-3 | TRBV3-1/TRBV3-2 | CASSQDSTSGSTDTQYF | TGTGCCAGCAGCCAAGATTCGACTAGCGGGTCCACAGATACGCAGTATTTT
- | - | TRBJ2-5 | TRBV2 | CASRATGFSDQETQYF | TGTGCCAGCAGAGCAACAGGGTTTTCGGACCAAGAGACCCAGTACTTC
- | - | TRBJ2-1 | TRBV29-1 | CSVREKGEQFF | TGCAGCGTGAGGGAAAAGGGTGAGCAGTTCTTC
- | - | TRBJ2-1 | TRBV19 | CASGRLGPEQFF | TGTGCCAGCGGGAGACTGGGTCCTGAGCAGTTCTTC
- | - | TRBJ2-4 | TRBV30 | CAWSVEAAGGNSAKNIQYF | TGTGCCTGGAGTGTCGAGGCAGCTGGGGGCAATTCAGCCAAAAACATTCAGTACTTC
- | TRBD1 | TRBJ1-5 | TRBV27 | CASSLRAPGQGSNQPQHF | TGTGCCAGCAGTTTAAGGGCCCCCGGACAGGGTTCCAATCAGCCCCAGCATTTT
- | - | TRBJ1-1 | TRBV7-8 | CASSRDGNTEAFF | TGTGCCAGCAGCCGAGACGGGAACACTGAAGCTTTCTTT
- | - | TRBJ1-1 | TRBV19 | CASTTRMNTEAFF | TGTGCCAGTACCACACGCATGAACACTGAAGCTTTCTTT
- | TRBD2 | TRBJ2-7 | TRBV6-5 | CASSSGGGSSYEQYF | TGTGCCAGCAGTTCTGGCGGGGGTAGCTCCTACGAGCAGTACTTC
- | TRBD2 | TRBJ2-5 | TRBV9 | CASSVVAGAQETQYF | TGTGCCAGCAGCGTAGTAGCGGGGGCTCAAGAGACCCAGTACTTC
- | - | TRBJ1-5 | TRBV19 | CASFGQINQPQHF | TGTGCCAGTTTCGGACAGATCAATCAGCCCCAGCATTTT
- | - | TRBJ2-2 | TRBV21-1 | CASSKKVARNTGELFF | TGTGCCAGCAGCAAAAAGGTAGCAAGGAACACCGGGGAGCTGTTTTTT
once | - | TRBJ2-1 | TRBV5-6 | CASSSEAWGYNEQFF | TGTGCCAGCAGCTCGGAGGCTTGGGGATACAATGAGCAGTTCTTC
- | - | TRBJ1-1 | TRBV18 | CASSPRGRTEAFF | TGTGCCAGCTCACCACGGGGGAGGACTGAAGCTTTCTTT
- | - | TRBJ2-7 | TRBV14 | CASSHGHEQYF | TGTGCCAGCAGCCACGGTCACGAGCAGTACTTC
- | - | TRBJ1-1 | TRBV27 | CASSLSFAGGGTEAFF | TGTGCCAGCAGTTTATCGTTCGCTGGGGGGGGCACTGAAGCTTTCTTT
- | TRBD1 | TRBJ1-1 | TRBV10-1 | CASSERGRSTEAFF | TGCGCCAGCAGTGAAAGGGGGCGCAGCACTGAAGCTTTCTTT
- | - | TRBJ1-1 | TRBV19 | CATTGQPNTEAFF | TGTGCCACTACAGGACAACCGAACACTGAAGCTTTCTTT
- | TRBD2 | TRBJ2-5 | TRBV5-1 | CASSLGGSGGIQETQYF | TGCGCCAGCAGCTTGGGAGGTAGCGGGGGGATACAAGAGACCCAGTACTTC
- | TRBD2 | TRBJ2-3 | TRBV11-3 | CASSLGISGAITDTQYF | TGTGCCAGCAGCTTAGGGATAAGCGGGGCGATCACAGATACGCAGTATTTT
- | - | TRBJ1-4 | TRBV5-1 | CASSLDGQVYEKLFF | TGCGCCAGCAGCTTGGATGGGCAGGTTTACGAAAAACTGTTTTTT